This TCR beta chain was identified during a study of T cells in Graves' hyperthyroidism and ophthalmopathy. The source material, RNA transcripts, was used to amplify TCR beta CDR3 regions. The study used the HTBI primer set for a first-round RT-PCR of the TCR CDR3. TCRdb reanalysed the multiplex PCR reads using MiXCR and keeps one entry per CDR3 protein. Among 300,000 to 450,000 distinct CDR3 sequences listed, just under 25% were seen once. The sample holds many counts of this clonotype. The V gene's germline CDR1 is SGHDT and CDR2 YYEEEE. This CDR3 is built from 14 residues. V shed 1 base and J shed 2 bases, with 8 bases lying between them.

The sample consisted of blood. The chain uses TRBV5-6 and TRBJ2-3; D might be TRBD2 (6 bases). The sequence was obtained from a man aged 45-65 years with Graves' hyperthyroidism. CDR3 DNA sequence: TGTGCCAGCAGCTTGACTAGCTACACAGATACGCAGTATTTT. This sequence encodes CASSLTSYTDTQYF.